Following are 16 T cell receptor beta chains from one sample sequenced in a study of cytotoxic CD8 clonotypes in ibrutinib-treated CLL. TCRdb keeps only in-frame clones here, not all; method: immunoSEQ multiplex PCR. The data show about 130,000 clones, with about four fifths seen just once and more than 10% held by the top ten. The specimen was PBMCs, collected after 12 months of ibrutinib treatment. Receptors originate from a human donor with chronic lymphocytic leukemia.

This clone was recorded a few times. V and J are TRBV5-5 and TRBJ1-5; 7 nucleotides match TRBD1. The CDR3 has 15 residues. From germline, CDR1 is SGHKS and CDR2 YYEKEE (reference sequence). V was clipped by 0 bases and J by 4 bases; unmatched bases: 4. This chain's CDR3 is CASSLAPDRNQPQHF. CDR3 in DNA: TGTGCCAGCAGCTTGGCCCCGGACAGGAATCAGCCCCAGCATTTT.

This clone was seen a handful of times. V usage is TRBV6-1 and J usage is TRBJ2-7, with TRBD1 matching over 7 bases. V lost 1 base, J lost 0 bases, and 3 bases stayed unmatched. CDR1 MNHNS and CDR2 SASEGT come from the germline V gene. The CDR3 sequence is 15 residues long. CDR3 nucleotides: TGTGCCAGCAGTGAAGAGGACAGGTCCTCCTACGAGCAGTACTTC. It encodes CASSEEDRSSYEQYF.

The chain carries TRBV7-9 and TRBJ1-4, with D hard to call. With 2 bases removed from V and 7 bases from J, the gap between germline ends came to 11 bases. The length of the CDR3 is 14 residues. Per germline, CDR1 SEHNR and CDR2 FQNEAQ (reference sequence). Here the CDR3 reads CASSLPPTAEKLFF. The DNA for the CDR3 is TGTGCCAGCAGCTTACCCCCCACAGCTGAAAAACTGTTTTTT.

This clone occurred once. This rearrangement joins TRBV27 to TRBJ1-1, with a possible D match to TRBD1 (5 bases). CDR3 length equals 14 residues. The V end lost 8 bases, the J end lost 0 bases, and 13 bases lay between the germline ends. In germline, CDR1 is MNHEY, CDR2 SMNVEV (reference sequence). The CDR3 loop reads CASLAQGMNTEAFF. CDR3 DNA: TGTGCCAGCCTAGCCCAGGGTATGAACACTGAAGCTTTCTTT.

The rearrangement joins TRBV4-3 to TRBJ1-2; the match to TRBD1 covers 7 bases. Germline V gene data show CDR1 as LGHNA and CDR2 as YSLEER. The V and J ends lost 0 bases and 7 bases, in that order; junction bases with no gene match: 8. This CDR3 comprises 15 residues. DNA of the CDR3: TGCGCCAGCAGCCAAGAAAACAGGGGTTGGTCTGGCTACACCTTC. It codes for CASSQENRGWSGYTF.

The chain has TRBV5-1 and TRBJ2-3; D not resolved. This CDR3 comprises 16 residues. Germline CDR1 reads SGHRS; CDR2 reads YFSETQ. Trimming took off 0 bases at V and 0 bases at J, with 11 bases between the two ends. The CDR3 bases are TGCGCCAGCAGCTTGGAAGGGCACTCTAGCACAGATACGCAGTATTTT. Its protein is CASSLEGHSSTDTQYF.

The gene calls are TRBV30 and TRBJ2-1, with TRBD2 matching 11 bases. After removal of 1 base from V and 2 bases from J, the junction contained 7 bases not matched to a gene. CDR3 length: 17 residues. Germline V lookup: CDR1 GTSNPN, CDR2 SVGIG (reference sequence). The CDR3 sequence: CAWSGLAGGPTYNEQFF. The DNA for the CDR3 is TGTGCCTGGAGTGGTCTAGCGGGAGGACCTACCTACAATGAGCAGTTCTTC.

The rearrangement joins TRBV28 to TRBJ2-7, with 14 positions matching TRBD2. CDR1 is MDHEN, CDR2 SYDVKM, per germline. The CDR3 spans 20 residues. The V and J ends lost 5 bases and 2 bases, in that order; junction bases with no gene match: 17. The CDR3 bases are TGTGCCAGCAGTCAACGGCCGGGACTAGCGGGAGTAGGGCTAACCTACGAGCAGTACTTC. Amino acids: CASSQRPGLAGVGLTYEQYF.

The chain employs TRBV13 and TRBJ2-1; D unresolved. V was clipped by 6 bases and J by 4 bases, with 10 bases between them. This CDR3 is 13 amino acids long. Germline CDR1 is PRHDT and CDR2 is FYEKMQ (reference sequence). The CDR3 coding sequence is TGTGCCAGCAGTTCCGACAAGTACAATGAGCAGTTCTTC. Translating gives CASSSDKYNEQFF.

The chain links TRBV6-1 to TRBJ2-7, with unresolved D. The CDR3 is made up of 15 amino acids. V gave up 0 bases and J gave up 0 bases, with 9 bases separating them. The germline gives CDR1 MNHNS, CDR2 SASEGT. The CDR3 sequence: CASSEAWTSSYEQYF. In DNA form, the CDR3 reads TGTGCCAGCAGTGAAGCCTGGACGAGCTCCTACGAGCAGTACTTC.

The chain has TRBV27 and TRBJ2-7; possibly TRBD1 for D (5 bases). Germline lookup yields CDR1 MNHEY and CDR2 SMNVEV (reference sequence). V gave up 6 bases and J gave up 9 bases, with 12 bases separating them. CDR3 length equals 11 residues. The CDR3 DNA is TGTGCCAGCAGGTACCAAGGGGCGCAGTACTTC. Amino acid sequence: CASRYQGAQYF.

This clone was seen a single time. The rearrangement links TRBV28 to TRBJ2-3; 9 nucleotides align to TRBD2. Germline CDR1 and CDR2: MDHEN and SYDVKM. The trim removed 6 bases at V and 4 bases at J, leaving 8 bases unmatched. This CDR3 has 15 amino acids. CDR3 in amino acids: CASRRWVAGADTQYF. The CDR3 DNA reads TGTGCCAGCAGACGTTGGGTAGCGGGAGCAGATACGCAGTATTTT.

The V gene is TRBV29-1, the J gene TRBJ2-7; 7 bases line up with TRBD1. The CDR3 has 12 residues. From germline, CDR1 is SQVTM and CDR2 ANQGSEA. The J segment lost 3 bases and the V segment lost 7 bases, leaving 6 bases of the junction unmatched. CDR3: CSGAWDSYEQYF. The CDR3 nucleotides are TGCAGCGGCGCCTGGGACAGCTACGAGCAGTACTTC.

J is TRBJ2-1 and V is TRBV9; D uncertain. Germline CDR1 reads SGDLS; CDR2 reads YYNGEE. Trimming removed 7 bases at V and 0 bases at J, with 11 bases between. This CDR3 region has 14 residues. As DNA, the CDR3 is TGTGCCAGCGCGGCGACAAGCTCCTACAATGAGCAGTTCTTC. Amino acid sequence: CASAATSSYNEQFF. Drawing the rest from reference TRBV9 and TRBJ2-1, the complete variable domain is DSGVTQTPKHLITATGQRVTLRCSPRSGDLSVYWYQQSLDQGLQFLIQYYNGEERAKGNILERFSAQQFPDLHSELNLSSLELGDSALYFCASAATSSYNEQFFGPGTRLTVL.

This clone was observed a few times. The J gene is TRBJ2-1, the V gene TRBV7-9; D is uncertain. The germline V gene has CDR1 SEHNR and CDR2 FQNEAQ (reference sequence). Between the trimmed V and J ends, which lost 7 bases and 5 bases, there was a span of 21 bases. CDR3 length equals 16 residues. The CDR3 loop reads CASIPGGSSAHNEQFF. CDR3 nucleotides: TGTGCCAGCATCCCAGGTGGGTCTAGTGCCCACAATGAGCAGTTCTTC.

The chain carries TRBV2 and TRBJ2-5, with D tentatively TRBD1 (5 bases). Germline values: CDR1 SNHLY, CDR2 FYNNEI. This CDR3 comprises 14 residues. V gave up 5 bases and J gave up 5 bases, with 15 bases separating them. This chain's CDR3 is CASSLRRVRETQYF. Written as DNA, the CDR3 is TGTGCCAGCAGTTTACGCAGGGTTCGTGAGACCCAGTACTTC.